The next 27 T cell receptor beta chains were all read from a single sample in a study of tumor-infiltrating lymphocytes in localized non-small cell lung cancer. Some clones are missing from TCRdb's copy, which holds only in-frame ones; the method was immunoSEQ multiplex PCR. The repertoire holds some 10,000 clones, almost 85% seen once, with 6.9% in the top ten. The sequenced sample consisted of uninvolved lung tissue not adjacent to the tumor. The origin of the receptors is a human donor with non-small cell lung cancer.

The rearrangement joins TRBV5-6 to TRBJ2-1, with D perhaps given as TRBD1 or TRBD2 (6 bases each). The CDR3 consists of 16 residues. V lost 3 bases and J 0 bases, leaving 13 bases between the germline ends. Germline-derived CDR1 and CDR2 are SGHDT and YYEEEE. CDR3 residues: CASSWGAGNSYNEQFF. DNA for the CDR3: TGTGCCAGCAGCTGGGGGGCAGGAAACTCCTACAATGAGCAGTTCTTC.

This clone showed up just once. The rearrangement links TRBV29-1 to TRBJ1-1; D uncertain. Germline assignment: CDR1 SQVTM and CDR2 ANQGSEA. V was cut by 7 bases and J by 1 base, with 13 bases left in between. The CDR3 consists of 13 residues. Written as DNA, the CDR3 is TGCAGCGACCAAACTGGCGGGAACACTGAAGCTTTCTTT. Amino acids: CSDQTGGNTEAFF.

The rearrangement uses TRBV6-5 and TRBJ2-1; 9 positions agree with TRBD1. The CDR3 is made up of 14 amino acids. Germline assignment: CDR1 MNHEY and CDR2 SVGAGI. The ends lost 4 bases at V and 9 bases at J; junction bases unmatched: 7. CDR3 sequence reads: CASSSGTGYSEQFF. The CDR3 DNA follows: TGTGCCAGCAGTTCCGGGACAGGGTATAGTGAGCAGTTCTTC.

This sequence joins TRBV5-1 and TRBJ2-1; possible D gene TRBD1, 5 bases. V lost 5 bases, J lost 3 bases, and 15 bases lay in between. Germline CDR1 SGHRS, CDR2 YFSETQ. The CDR3 loop spans 15 amino acids. This chain's CDR3 is CASRPDSSFYNEQFF. The CDR3 DNA is TGCGCCAGCAGACCCGACAGCAGCTTCTACAATGAGCAGTTCTTC.

The rearrangement links TRBV6-4 to TRBJ2-2; tentative D call: TRBD2 (6 bases). Trimming took off 0 bases at V and 7 bases at J, with 12 bases between the two ends. This CDR3 has 15 residues. From germline, CDR1 is MRHNA and CDR2 SNTAGT. The CDR3, as DNA: TGTGCCAGCAGTGACTCATCGGAGGGTATCGGGGAGCTGTTTTTT. The encoded protein is CASSDSSEGIGELFF.

In its sample, this clone ranks as medium-sized. Other DNA sequences in this sample translate to the same CDR3. V usage is TRBV7-2 and J usage is TRBJ1-5, with D possibly being TRBD1 (6 bases). Trimming took 3 bases from V and 6 from J, leaving 9 bases between them. CDR3 length: 13 amino acids. Germline assignment: CDR1 SGHTA and CDR2 FQGNSA. The CDR3 region is CASSLGGLQPQHF. As DNA, the CDR3 is TGTGCCAGCAGCTTGGGGGGCCTTCAGCCCCAGCATTTT.

The V call is TRBV19, the J call TRBJ1-3, with TRBD1 identical over 8 bases. The CDR3 has 14 amino acids. Germline loops: CDR1 LNHDA, CDR2 SQIVND (reference sequence). The trim removed 4 bases at V and 4 bases at J, leaving 3 bases unmatched. CDR3 protein: CASSTTGEGNTIYF. The CDR3, as DNA: TGTGCCAGTAGTACGACAGGGGAGGGAAACACCATATATTTT.

The genes are TRBV7-6 and TRBJ1-6; maybe TRBD1 (5 bases). The V end was cut by 3 bases, the J end by 9 bases, with 12 bases between. Germline loops: CDR1 SGHVS, CDR2 FNYEAQ. The CDR3 sequence is 14 residues long. This CDR3 reads CASSFQGDTSPLHF. The CDR3 DNA reads as TGTGCCAGCAGCTTTCAGGGCGACACTTCACCCCTCCACTTT.

This clone was counted between two and nine times. This chain connects TRBV27 to TRBJ2-7; TRBD2 is a possible D gene (6 bases). V shed 0 bases and J shed 6 bases, with 12 bases lying between them. There are 14 residues in the CDR3. Germline CDR1 is MNHEY and CDR2 is SMNVEV (reference sequence). The CDR3 DNA is TGTGCCAGCAGTTTATCAGGGACTGGGGGCGAGCAGTACTTC. This encodes CASSLSGTGGEQYF.

V gene TRBV7-9 combines with J gene TRBJ2-7, with TRBD2 matching over 11 bases. CDR3 length: 14 residues. Unmatched junction bases numbered 3, after V lost 5 bases and J lost 3 bases. In germline, CDR1 is SEHNR, CDR2 FQNEAQ (reference sequence). The CDR3 spells CASSPSGRIYEQYF. DNA for the CDR3: TGTGCCAGCAGCCCTAGCGGGAGGATCTACGAGCAGTACTTC.

V usage is TRBV5-8 and J usage is TRBJ2-1, with D perhaps matching TRBD2 (6 bases). The CDR3 totals 13 residues. The V end lost 1 base, the J end lost 9 bases, and 11 bases lay between the germline ends. Germline assignment: CDR1 SGHTS and CDR2 YDEGEE. CDR3 in DNA: TGTGCCAGCAGCTTGCGGGGGTTGGGTGAGCAGTTCTTC. Encoded protein: CASSLRGLGEQFF. Based on the CDR3 plus reference TRBV5-8 and TRBJ2-1, the full variable domain is EAGVTQSPTHLIKTRGQQATLRCSPISGHTSVYWYQQALGLGLQFLLWYDEGEERNRGNFPPRFSGRQFPNYSSELNVNALELEDSALYLCASSLRGLGEQFFGPGTRLTVL.

On this clone itself: At one end, the junction sequence differs from germline, possibly due to a read error. The chain links TRBV7-7 to TRBJ2-1; 13 bases agree with TRBD2. This CDR3 is built from 15 residues. Germline V CDR1 and CDR2: SSHAT, FNYEAQ (reference sequence). CDR3 sequence (DNA): TGTGCTAGCAGCCTGGGGACTAGCGGGAATGGGGAGCAGTTCTTC. Protein product: CASSLGTSGNGEQFF. The whole variable domain, remainder taken from reference TRBV7-7 and TRBJ2-1, is GAGVSQSPRYKVTKRGQDVTLRCDPISSHATLYWYQQALGQGPEFLTYFNYEAQPDKSGLPSDRFSAERPEGSISTLTIQRTEQRDSAMYRCASSLGTSGNGEQFFGPGTRLTVL.

The rearrangement links TRBV29-1 to TRBJ2-5; D is undetermined. V shed 8 bases and J shed 7 bases, with 14 bases lying between them. Per germline, CDR1 SQVTM and CDR2 ANQGSEA. This CDR3 is built from 11 residues. The CDR3 spells CSSQQTGTQYF. CDR3 coding DNA: TGCAGCTCGCAACAAACGGGGACCCAGTACTTC.

The chain links TRBV9 to TRBJ1-2; 7 nucleotides line up with TRBD1. The CDR3 is 13 amino acids. Germline CDR1 reads SGDLS; CDR2 reads YYNGEE. V trimming: 7 bases; J trimming: 3 bases; junction bases outside the gene matches: 6. In DNA, the CDR3 is TGTGCCAGCGGGCTGGGGACAGACTATGGCTACACCTTC. Translation gives CASGLGTDYGYTF.

This chain connects TRBV7-9 to TRBJ2-7; 8 bases match TRBD1. The J segment lost 4 bases and the V segment lost 5 bases, leaving 7 bases of the junction unmatched. This CDR3 has 14 amino acids. Germline V CDR1 and CDR2: SEHNR, FQNEAQ (reference sequence). As DNA, the CDR3 is TGTGCCAGCAGCCCAGACAGGGGTTGGTACGAGCAGTACTTC. Protein product: CASSPDRGWYEQYF. Together with reference TRBV7-9 and TRBJ2-7, the CDR3 gives the full variable domain: DTGVSQNPRHKITKRGQNVTFRCDPISEHNRLYWYRQTLGQGPEFLTYFQNEAQLEKSRLLSDRFSAERPKGSFSTLEIQRTEQGDSAMYLCASSPDRGWYEQYFGPGTRLTVT.

The chain recombines TRBV2 with TRBJ2-1; D not resolved. Trimming shortened V by 5 bases and J by 7 bases, and 15 bases separated the two germline ends. CDR1 and CDR2 from the germline V gene are SNHLY and FYNNEI. The CDR3 runs to 14 residues. CDR3: CASSFPGLRNEQFF. The CDR3 region has the DNA TGTGCCAGCAGTTTCCCGGGCCTTAGGAATGAGCAGTTCTTC.

The rearrangement uses TRBV11-2 and TRBJ1-1, with D perhaps TRBD1 (5 bases). Trimming took 3 bases from V and 4 from J, leaving 12 bases between them. The CDR3 sequence is 14 residues long. Per the germline V gene, CDR1 is SGHAT and CDR2 is FQNNGV. CDR3 residues: CASSFQGRATEAFF. Written as DNA, the CDR3 is TGTGCCAGCAGCTTTCAGGGTCGGGCCACTGAAGCTTTCTTT.

This chain links TRBV9 with TRBJ2-2, with TRBD2 identical over 9 bases. Germline CDR1 is SGDLS and CDR2 is YYNGEE. The CDR3 runs to 16 residues. V dropped 2 bases and J dropped 3; count of bases not matched to a gene: 5. The CDR3 is CASSVRGLAYTGELFF. The CDR3 DNA is TGTGCCAGCAGCGTGCGAGGACTAGCGTACACCGGGGAGCTGTTTTTT.

The rearrangement links TRBV10-3 to TRBJ1-1; D not certain. Germline CDR1 reads ENHRY; CDR2 reads SYGVKD. The CDR3 contains 12 residues. Trimming removed 8 bases from V and 2 bases from J, with 9 bases in between. Here the CDR3 reads CAIGEINTEAFF. CDR3 bases: TGTGCCATCGGGGAGATTAACACTGAAGCTTTCTTT.

J is TRBJ1-2 and V is TRBV29-1, with a tentative D call TRBD1 (6 bases). Per germline, CDR1 SQVTM and CDR2 ANQGSEA. This CDR3 has 13 amino acids. The V gene lost 6 bases and the J gene lost 4 bases, with 15 bases spanning the gap. For the CDR3, the DNA is TGCAGCGTGGCGATCGTGGACAGCTATGGCTACACCTTC. Its translation: CSVAIVDSYGYTF.

The chain is built from TRBV4-3 and TRBJ1-4; 8 nucleotides align to TRBD1. CDR1 LGHNA and CDR2 YSLEER come from the germline V gene. The CDR3 is 16 amino acids. V lost 3 bases and J lost 8; bases outside the gene matches: 11. The CDR3 DNA reads as TGCGCCAGCAGCCATCTTGTTCAGGGGGCACGGGAAAAACTGTTTTTT. Translation gives CASSHLVQGAREKLFF.

The CDR3 region has the DNA TGTGCCAGCAGCCGTTCGGGACAGAACACCGGGGAGCTGTTTTTT. Its protein is CASSRSGQNTGELFF. The genes are TRBV7-3 and TRBJ2-2; tentative D call: TRBD1 (6 bases). Germline CDR1 and CDR2: SGHTA and FQGTGA. The V gene lost 5 bases and the J gene lost 1 base, with 11 bases spanning the gap. The CDR3 covers 15 residues.

The rearrangement uses TRBV4-3 and TRBJ2-7; 8 positions agree with TRBD1. CDR1 and CDR2 (germline): LGHNA, YSLEER. After removal of 0 bases from V and 3 bases from J, the junction contained 13 bases not matched to a gene. This CDR3 has 18 amino acids. DNA for the CDR3: TGCGCCAGCAGCCAAGATAGGGCGGGAACAGGGGGTAACTACGAGCAGTACTTC. It yields the protein CASSQDRAGTGGNYEQYF.

V and J are TRBV6-1 and TRBJ1-5; the match to TRBD1 covers 9 bases. Germline V gene lookup returns CDR1 MNHNS and CDR2 SASEGT. V lost 6 bases and J lost 6; bases outside the gene matches: 9. The CDR3 is made up of 15 amino acids. CDR3 sequence reads: CASSRTGASGQPQHF. The CDR3, as DNA: TGTGCCAGCAGCCGGACAGGGGCCTCCGGTCAGCCCCAGCATTTT.

The CDR3 coding sequence is TGTGCCACCAGCAGTGAGGCCCCGTCTTCCGGGACAGGGGGCAATGAGCAGTTCTTC. Translating gives CATSSEAPSSGTGGNEQFF. J is TRBJ2-1 and V is TRBV15; 11 bases are shared with TRBD1. Germline lookup yields CDR1 LNHNV and CDR2 YYDKDF (reference sequence). Germline trimming cut 3 bases from V and 6 bases from J; bases unmatched to any gene: 16. The CDR3 has 19 residues.

The J gene is TRBJ1-1, the V gene TRBV9; weak D call: TRBD1 (5 bases). The CDR3 covers 15 residues. V was clipped by 0 bases and J by 1 base, with 10 bases between them. The germline gives CDR1 SGDLS, CDR2 YYNGEE. Here the CDR3 reads CASSVDLTANTEAFF. The CDR3 DNA sequence: TGTGCCAGCAGCGTAGACCTGACAGCGAACACTGAAGCTTTCTTT. Full variable domain (remainder filled in from reference TRBV9 and TRBJ1-1): DSGVTQTPKHLITATGQRVTLRCSPRSGDLSVYWYQQSLDQGLQFLIQYYNGEERAKGNILERFSAQQFPDLHSELNLSSLELGDSALYFCASSVDLTANTEAFFGQGTRLTVV.

The V and J genes are TRBV2 and TRBJ1-2, with unresolved D. V lost 6 bases to trimming and J lost 2 bases, with 10 bases between them. The CDR3 loop spans 13 amino acids. The V gene's germline CDR1 is SNHLY and CDR2 FYNNEI. CDR3 coding DNA: TGTGCCAGCAGCCTACGGGAGAACTATGGCTACACCTTC. It encodes CASSLRENYGYTF. The whole variable domain, remainder taken from reference TRBV2 and TRBJ1-2, is EPEVTQTPSHQVTQMGQEVILRCVPISNHLYFYWYRQILGQKVEFLVSFYNNEISEKSEIFDDQFSVERPDGSNFTLKIRSTKLEDSAMYFCASSLRENYGYTFGSGTRLTVV.